This passage covers 20 T cell receptor beta chains from one sample sequenced in a study of blood T cells in healthy people across ages (dated by TCRdb to between 2014 and 2017). The library was generated by 5' RACE. Sequencer: Illumina HiSeq 2500. A second PCR of about 6 to 12 cycles was run with a J-beta primer mix and a sample-barcoded 5' primer. TCRdb reworked the public reads: Q25 trimming with fastp, MiXCR clone assembly, productive beta chains retained. Each CDR3 protein gets just one entry, which takes the most common genes and DNA from the rows behind it. The sample table records 700,000 to 1,000,000 distinct CDR3 sequences; roughly 44% of these occur just once. Of the sample, about 21% is held by the ten largest clones. Sequencing was carried out using blood. The receptors originated from a man in his sixties in good health.

The rearrangement links TRBV6-5 to TRBJ1-5, with no clear D. CDR1 is MNHEY, CDR2 SVGAGI, per germline. The V and J ends lost 5 bases and 4 bases respectively, with 21 bases between them. The CDR3 contains 17 residues. In DNA form, the CDR3 reads TGTGCCAGCAGTCACCCTAAGGTCCTGACAAATAATCAGCCCCAGCATTTT. Translation: CASSHPKVLTNNQPQHF.

This clonotype was observed a few times. The chain uses TRBV29-1 and TRBJ2-7; the match to TRBD1 covers 8 bases. CDR3 length equals 16 residues. Germline CDR1 is SQVTM and CDR2 is ANQGSEA. Here the CDR3 reads CSAKAGTGRSSYEQYF. Written as DNA, the CDR3 is TGCAGTGCAAAGGCGGGGACAGGAAGAAGCTCCTACGAGCAGTACTTC.

The sample holds a few counts of this clonotype. The chain carries TRBV6-2 or TRBV6-3 and TRBJ2-7; tentatively, D is TRBD1 (5 bases). Trimming shortened V by 8 bases and J by 2 bases, and 19 bases separated the two germline ends. From germline, CDR1 is MNHEY and CDR2 SVGEGT. The CDR3 has 15 residues. The CDR3 loop is CASAPNRISTYEQYF. The CDR3 bases are TGTGCCAGCGCTCCGAACAGGATATCAACCTACGAGCAGTACTTC.

This chain links TRBV7-2 with TRBJ2-3, with 7 bases aligning to TRBD1. V lost 6 bases to trimming and J lost 1 base; unmatched junction nucleotides: 7. The V gene's germline CDR1 is SGHTA and CDR2 FQGNSA. The CDR3 has 15 amino acids. The CDR3 sequence is CASRVDRVGTDTQYF. CDR3 nucleotide sequence: TGTGCCAGCAGGGTCGACAGGGTGGGCACAGATACGCAGTATTTT.

V gene TRBV20-1 combines with J gene TRBJ2-5; unclear D gene. V lost 1 base, J lost 5 bases, and 11 bases lay in between. Germline loops: CDR1 DFQATT, CDR2 SNEGSKA (reference sequence). The CDR3 spans 13 residues. CDR3 sequence reads: CSARAQVTETQYF. DNA for the CDR3: TGCAGTGCTAGAGCGCAAGTGACGGAGACCCAGTACTTC.

This chain joins TRBV5-1 and TRBJ2-7; D may be TRBD1 or TRBD2 (5 bases each). This CDR3 is 14 amino acids long. Trimming stripped 4 bases from V and 7 bases from J, with 18 bases between. In germline, CDR1 is SGHRS, CDR2 YFSETQ. CDR3 sequence: CASSETSSGREQYF. For the CDR3, the DNA is TGCGCCAGCAGCGAAACTAGTTCGGGACGGGAGCAGTACTTC.

This rearrangement joins TRBV6-2 or TRBV6-3 to TRBJ2-4; 7 positions agree with TRBD1. CDR3 length: 15 amino acids. The germline gives CDR1 MNHEY, CDR2 SVGEGT. V shed 4 bases, J shed 8 bases, and the junction held 11 bases outside the gene matches. In DNA, the CDR3 is TGTGCCAGCAGTTCACAGGGGACCCTTGGGGACATTCAGTACTTC. This sequence encodes CASSSQGTLGDIQYF.

V is TRBV13 and J is TRBJ2-3, with TRBD2 matching over 8 bases. The CDR3 has 16 amino acids. With 2 bases clipped from V and 2 bases from J, the junction kept 6 bases outside the gene matches. The germline CDR1 and CDR2 sequences are PRHDT and FYEKMQ (reference sequence). The CDR3 coding sequence is TGTGCCAGCAGCTTAACAGCGGGGGTGGTCACAGATACGCAGTATTTT. Protein product: CASSLTAGVVTDTQYF. Full variable domain (outside the CDR3, taken from reference TRBV13 and TRBJ2-3): AAGVIQSPRHLIKEKRETATLKCYPIPRHDTVYWYQQGPGQDPQFLISFYEKMQSDKGSIPDRFSAQQFSDYHSELNMSSLELGDSALYFCASSLTAGVVTDTQYFGPGTRLTVL.

The chain carries TRBV29-1 and TRBJ2-5, with D perhaps given as TRBD1 or TRBD2 (5 bases each). This CDR3 is 12 amino acids long. Germline lookup yields CDR1 SQVTM and CDR2 ANQGSEA. V gave up 7 bases and J gave up 4 bases, with 13 bases separating them. CDR3 residues: CSGKGTGETQYF. The CDR3 region has the DNA TGCAGCGGGAAGGGGACGGGAGAGACCCAGTACTTC.

The J gene is TRBJ1-2, the V gene TRBV7-2; no definite D call. The CDR3 contains 13 residues. With 3 bases removed from V and 2 bases from J, the gap between germline ends came to 7 bases. Per the germline V gene, CDR1 is SGHTA and CDR2 is FQGNSA. This CDR3 reads CASSFNGNYGYTF. The CDR3 DNA sequence: TGTGCCAGCAGCTTTAACGGAAACTATGGCTACACCTTC.

The chain uses TRBV4-1 and TRBJ2-7, with D perhaps matching TRBD1 or TRBD2 (5 bases each). Between the trimmed V and J ends, which lost 1 base and 2 bases, there was a span of 15 bases. This CDR3 has 16 residues. CDR1 and CDR2 from the germline V gene are MGHRA and YSYEKL. The CDR3 DNA reads as TGCGCCAGCAGCCAAGGTGGGACCTTGGGTCCCTACGAGCAGTACTTC. Residues: CASSQGGTLGPYEQYF.

This clonotype was seen only a few times. The gene calls are TRBV15 and TRBJ2-7; 10 bases are shared with TRBD2. The length of the CDR3 is 16 residues. Germline CDR1 LNHNV, CDR2 YYDKDF (reference sequence). The V gene end was trimmed by 0 bases and the J gene end by 0 bases; junction bases not matched to a gene: 2. The CDR3 DNA reads TGTGCCACCAGCAGAGAAGCTAGCGGGAGCTCCTACGAGCAGTACTTC. Translation gives CATSREASGSSYEQYF.

The J gene is TRBJ1-3, the V gene TRBV12-3 or TRBV12-4; 8 positions agree with TRBD1. This CDR3 region has 16 residues. Trimming removed 6 bases from V and 0 bases from J; junction bases left unmatched: 7. CDR3 DNA sequence: TGTGCCAGCAGGAATCAGGGGGCAACCTCTGGAAACACCATATATTTT. Its translation is CASRNQGATSGNTIYF.

V and J are TRBV18 and TRBJ2-1; 11 bases line up with TRBD2. The CDR3 extends over 17 amino acids. Germline V gene data show CDR1 as KGHSH and CDR2 as LQKENI. The V and J ends lost 0 bases and 2 bases, in that order; junction bases with no gene match: 3. In DNA, the CDR3 is TGTGCCAGCTCACCACCTAGCGGGGGGGCTGCCTACAATGAGCAGTTCTTC. Amino acids: CASSPPSGGAAYNEQFF.

The sample holds a few counts of this clonotype. V is TRBV20-1 and J is TRBJ1-1, with 7 nucleotides matching TRBD1. V shed 3 bases and J 1 base; nucleotides not matched to a gene: 8. The CDR3 is 15 residues long. Germline lookup yields CDR1 DFQATT and CDR2 SNEGSKA (reference sequence). CDR3 sequence reads: CSASRDRGGNTEAFF. CDR3 in DNA: TGCAGTGCTAGTAGGGACAGAGGTGGGAACACTGAAGCTTTCTTT.

This clonotype was recorded many times. V and J are TRBV20-1 and TRBJ2-5; the D gene is possibly TRBD1 (5 bases). The CDR3 runs 12 residues. Germline CDR1 DFQATT, CDR2 SNEGSKA (reference sequence). Trimming left V 2 bases short and J 5 bases short, with 9 bases between. The CDR3 DNA follows: TGCAGTGCTAGACAGGGTTCCGAGACCCAGTACTTC. The encoded protein is CSARQGSETQYF.

The genes are TRBV5-1 and TRBJ2-5, with D perhaps TRBD1 (6 bases). Between the trimmed V and J ends, which lost 5 bases and 5 bases, there was a span of 16 bases. CDR1 SGHRS and CDR2 YFSETQ come from the germline V gene. The CDR3 covers 14 residues. DNA for the CDR3: TGCGCCAGCAGGGGGGCCAGGCTACGGGAGACCCAGTACTTC. It encodes CASRGARLRETQYF. Variable domain in full (rest from reference TRBV5-1 and TRBJ2-5): KAGVTQTPRYLIKTRGQQVTLSCSPISGHRSVSWYQQTPGQGLQFLFEYFSETQRNKGNFPGRFSGRQFSNSRSEMNVSTLELGDSALYLCASRGARLRETQYFGPGTRLLVL.

This sequence joins TRBV7-9 and TRBJ2-4; possibly TRBD1 for D (6 bases). The DNA end lines up better with TRBJ2-7; the J call may be wrong. The CDR3 is 16 residues long. The germline V gene has CDR1 SEHNR and CDR2 FQNEAQ (reference sequence). As DNA, the CDR3 is TGTGCCAGCAGCTCACCCTCCGGGACAAACTCCTACGAGCAGTACTTC. Protein: CASSSPSGTNSYEQYF.

The chain uses TRBV28 and TRBJ1-6; the D gene is possibly TRBD1 (6 bases). The CDR3 extends over 12 amino acids. CDR1 MDHEN and CDR2 SYDVKM come from the germline V gene. V was pared by 5 bases and J by 12 bases, with 11 bases between. The CDR3 coding sequence is TGTGCCAGCAGTACCCCGACAGGACCCCTCCACTTT. Protein sequence: CASSTPTGPLHF.

This clonotype was seen only a few times. The chain combines TRBV20-1 with TRBJ2-3; 7 positions match TRBD2. V was clipped by 4 bases and J by 0 bases; unmatched bases: 4. There are 14 residues in the CDR3. Germline CDR1 and CDR2: DFQATT and SNEGSKA (reference sequence). The CDR3 sequence is CSANPGGSTDTQYF. The CDR3 DNA sequence: TGCAGTGCTAACCCGGGGGGTAGCACAGATACGCAGTATTTT.